This T cell receptor (beta chain) is from a study of cytomegalovirus exposure and HLA in healthy donors. Concerning this clone: Antigen specificity is unknown.

The CDR3 runs to 14 residues. The germline V gene encodes CDR1 ENHRY and CDR2 SYGVKD. Unmatched junction bases numbered 11, after V lost 8 bases and J lost 5 bases. Here immunoSEQ multiplex PCR was the method, and the copy in TCRdb shows in-frame clones only, minus some. The sample carries around 150,000 clones, nearly 90% recorded once. Regarding the study as a whole: Rarity characterized most TCR sequences, yet some public TCRs appeared in many donors.

This rearrangement joins TRBV10-3 to TRBJ1-1; 7 bases are shared with TRBD1. Input material: PBMCs. The clonotype comes from a young man in good health and CMV-seropositive. The CDR3 here is CAISATGSGTEAFF. The CDR3 DNA reads as TGTGCCATCTCGGCGACAGGGTCTGGAACTGAAGCTTTCTTT.